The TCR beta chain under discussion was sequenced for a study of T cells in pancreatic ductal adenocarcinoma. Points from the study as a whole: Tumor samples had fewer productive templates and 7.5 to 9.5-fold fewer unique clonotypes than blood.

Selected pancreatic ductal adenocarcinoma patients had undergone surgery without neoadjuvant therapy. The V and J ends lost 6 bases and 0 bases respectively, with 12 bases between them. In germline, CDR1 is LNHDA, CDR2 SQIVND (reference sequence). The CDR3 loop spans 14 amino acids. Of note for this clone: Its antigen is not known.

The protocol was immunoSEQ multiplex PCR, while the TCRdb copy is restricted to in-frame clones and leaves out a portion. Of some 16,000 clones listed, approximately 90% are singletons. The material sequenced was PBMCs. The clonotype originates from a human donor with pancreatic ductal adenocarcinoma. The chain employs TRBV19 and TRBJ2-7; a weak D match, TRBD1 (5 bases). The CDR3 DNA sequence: TGTGCCAGTAGCCCCAGGACAAGCTCCTACGAGCAGTACTTC. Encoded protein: CASSPRTSSYEQYF.